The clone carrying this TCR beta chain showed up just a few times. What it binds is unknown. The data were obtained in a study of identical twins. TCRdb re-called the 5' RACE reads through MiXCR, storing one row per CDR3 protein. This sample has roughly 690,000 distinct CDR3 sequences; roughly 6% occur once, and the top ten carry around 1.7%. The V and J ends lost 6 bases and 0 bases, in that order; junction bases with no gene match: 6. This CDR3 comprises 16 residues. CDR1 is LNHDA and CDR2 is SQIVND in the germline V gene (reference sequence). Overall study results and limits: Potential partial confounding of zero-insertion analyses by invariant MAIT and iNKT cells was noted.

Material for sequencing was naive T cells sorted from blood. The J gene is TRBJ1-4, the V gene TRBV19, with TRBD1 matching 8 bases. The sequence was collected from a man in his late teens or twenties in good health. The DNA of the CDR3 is TGTGCCAGTAGGCCGGACAGGGCGGCAACTAATGAAAAACTGTTTTTT. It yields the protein CASRPDRAATNEKLFF.